This T cell receptor (beta chain) was sequenced for a study of regulatory T cells in long-lasting Graves disease. Overall study: To qualify as persistent, Graves' disease required over 5 years of antithyroid drugs with positive TSH receptor antibodies. Findings and limits, study-wide: The study examined only peripheral blood, not thyroid tissue. Sample size was small, which may have lowered accuracy.

Arm-PCR of CDR3 regions and iRepertoire HTBI primers were the basis on which TCR beta libraries were built. TCRdb re-derived calls from the multiplex PCR reads in MiXCR, one entry per CDR3 protein. Of 450,000 or so distinct CDR3 sequences in the sample, approximately 22% were seen once. Trimming stripped 2 bases from V and 8 bases from J, with 15 bases between. Looked up from germline, CDR1 is SGHDN and CDR2 is FVKESK. The CDR3 spans 14 residues. Time point reported: persistent/refractory GD, antithyroid drugs over 5 years with positive TRAb. Scientists built the TCR library using RNA that was extracted from PBMCs. In this sample, this clonotype turned up a few times. What it binds is not known.

The rearrangement joins TRBV14 to TRBJ1-2; D gene unclear. The sequencing used peripheral blood mononuclear cells (PBMCs), collected when the disease was refractory, from a patient treated with antithyroid drugs. The receptor's source is a female donor with Graves disease. The CDR3 nucleotides read TGTGCCAGCAGCCAAAGAGCGGGGTTTGGAGGCTACACCTTC. Translating gives CASSQRAGFGGYTF. Variable domain in full (rest from reference TRBV14 and TRBJ1-2): EAGVTQFPSHSVIEKGQTVTLRCDPISGHDNLYWYRRVMGKEIKFLLHFVKESKQDESGMPNNRFLAERTGGTYSTLKVQPAELEDSGVYFCASSQRAGFGGYTFGSGTRLTVV.